The clone carrying this T cell receptor beta chain was recorded once. Its cognate antigen is unknown. The CDR3 extends over 14 amino acids. CDR1 LNHDA and CDR2 SQIVND come from the germline V gene (reference sequence). With 4 bases clipped from V and 5 bases from J, the junction kept 4 bases outside the gene matches. This entry comes from a study of cytomegalovirus exposure and HLA in healthy donors. Overall study findings and caveats: High specificity and sensitivity for cytomegalovirus status were reported for the classifier. Among TCR beta chains, those listed as cytomegalovirus-associated numbered fewer than 200. A later analysis revealed that TCR association rates differed between HLA loci, peaking at DRB1 and bottoming out at HLA-C.

Primers for the PCR totalled 60 Vbeta and 13 Jbeta. Data came from immunoSEQ multiplex PCR; TCRdb stores just in-frame clones and leaves some out. Of about 150,000 clones in the sample, roughly 80% were seen once. The sample consisted of PBMCs. This chain uses TRBV19 with TRBJ2-5; 10 bases are a match to TRBD2. The receptor was derived from a male donor in good health and CMV-seronegative. The CDR3 nucleotides are TGTGCCAGTAGTAAAGCGGGAGGGGGGGAGACCCAGTACTTC. Its translation is CASSKAGGGETQYF. Together with reference TRBV19 and TRBJ2-5, the CDR3 gives the full variable domain: DGGITQSPKYLFRKEGQNVTLSCEQNLNHDAMYWYRQDPGQGLRLIYYSQIVNDFQKGDIAEGYSVSREKKESFPLTVTSAQKNPTAFYLCASSKAGGGETQYFGPGTRLLVL.